This T cell receptor (beta chain) was obtained from a study of T-cell reconstitution after alpha-beta-depleted transplantation in children (dated by TCRdb to the mid-2010s). A note on the overall study: The study quantitatively tracked T-cell immune reconstitution after TCRalphabeta/CD19-depleted allogeneic hematopoietic cell transplantation in children using TCR repertoire profiling.

This clonotype was picked up a small number of times. The antigen it recognizes is unknown. Base qualities are missing; no much larger clone stands one base away. The library was obtained by PCR. These reads were obtained on an Illumina HiSeq 2500. To normalize quantification of the TCRbeta repertoire, the TCR libraries were built with molecular barcoding that relied on unique molecular identifiers. TCRdb itself trimmed the public reads at Q25 with fastp, ran MiXCR and retained productive beta chains. Each entry merges the rows of one CDR3 protein and shows their most common DNA and genes. Here the sample has some 840,000 distinct CDR3 sequences; roughly 15% occur a single time. The ten largest account for roughly 4.8% of the sample. Taken with the paper, the label for treatment or condition translates to: allogeneic hematopoietic cell transplantation with graft depleted of TCRalphabeta T cells and CD19 B cells. TCRalphabeta/CD19-depleted allogeneic hematopoietic cell grafts were given to the transplant recipients, all of whom were children.

CDR1 and CDR2 are read off the germline V gene (reference sequence) as PRHDT and FYEKMQ. The CDR3, cysteine through phenylalanine, is 12 amino acids long. The CDR3 DNA has 36 bases and is translated from base 1. Cut back by 5 bases and 9 bases, the V and J ends lie 14 bases apart. General findings and caveats noted by the study authors: In some patients, the high TCRbeta diversity seen at day 60 was put down to recipient T cells and intrathymic progenitors that had survived conditioning. Over the following months the frequencies of hyperexpanded clones went down, and after one year T-cell counts and TCRbeta diversity were mostly credited to newly produced T cells. Apparently early alphabetaT-cell count recovery about two months after transplant reportedly relied on only several hundred rapidly expanded clones derived from non-depleted graft cells.

The sample consisted of PBMCs, mostly from graft donor cells, taken 360 days after TCRalphabeta/CD19-depleted stem cell transplant. The chain is encoded by TRBV13 joined to TRBJ2-7, and the D gene may be TRBD2, 7 bases matching. The clonotype comes from a male patient aged 10-17 years who had a stem cell transplant for acute lymphoblastic leukemia, so the T cells may come from the graft donor. This receptor carries the CDR3 CASSLQGRGQYF. The bases are TGTGCCAGCAGCCTTCAGGGGAGGGGGCAGTACTTC.